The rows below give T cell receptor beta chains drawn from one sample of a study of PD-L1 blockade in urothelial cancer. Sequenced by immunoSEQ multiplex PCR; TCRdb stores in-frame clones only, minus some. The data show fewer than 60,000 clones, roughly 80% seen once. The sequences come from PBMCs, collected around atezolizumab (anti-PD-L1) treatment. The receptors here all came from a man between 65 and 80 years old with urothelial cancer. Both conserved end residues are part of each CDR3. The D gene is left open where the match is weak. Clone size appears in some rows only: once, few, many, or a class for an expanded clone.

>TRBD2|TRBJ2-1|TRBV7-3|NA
TGTGCCAGCAGCTCAGAGGGTGGGACTATAAACAATGAGCAGTTCTTC
CASSSEGGTINNEQFF
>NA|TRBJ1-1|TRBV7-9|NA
TGTGCCAGCAGACTCGTTCAGTCCCACCCAGGTTCCCCCACTGAAGCTTTCTTT
CASRLVQSHPGSPTEAFF
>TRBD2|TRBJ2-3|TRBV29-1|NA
TGCAGCGTTGCAGCAGCGGGGGGCACAGATACGCAGTATTTT
CSVAAAGGTDTQYF
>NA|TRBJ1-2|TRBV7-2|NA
TGTGCCAGCAGATCGAATCAGGGGAGTGGAGGCTACACCTTC
CASRSNQGSGGYTF
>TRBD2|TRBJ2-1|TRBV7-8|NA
TGTGCCAGCAGCCCTAGAATAGCGGGGGATTACAATGAGCAGTTCTTC
CASSPRIAGDYNEQFF
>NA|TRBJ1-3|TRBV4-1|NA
TGCGCCAGCAGCCAAGCTTCTGGCAGGGGCGGCTCTGGAAACACCATATATTTT
CASSQASGRGGSGNTIYF
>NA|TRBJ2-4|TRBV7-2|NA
TGTGCCAGCAGCAACGGGGTAGCCAAAAACATTCAGTACTTC
CASSNGVAKNIQYF
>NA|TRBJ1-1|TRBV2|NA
TGTGCCAGCAGTGAAAGGAGAATGAACACTGAAGCTTTCTTT
CASSERRMNTEAFF
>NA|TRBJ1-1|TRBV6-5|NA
TGTGCCAGCAGTTCAAATAATCAGTTGAACACTGAAGCTTTCTTT
CASSSNNQLNTEAFF
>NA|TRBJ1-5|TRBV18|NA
TGTGCCAGCTCACCACCGGACACCGGCTATCAGCCCCAGCATTTT
CASSPPDTGYQPQHF
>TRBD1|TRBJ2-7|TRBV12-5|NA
TGTGCTAGTGCCATTACAGGGGGCGCAGATCGAGGAGAGCAGTACTTC
CASAITGGADRGEQYF
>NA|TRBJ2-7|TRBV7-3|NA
TGTGCCAGCAGCCCTGGGGGCTCGCCGAGCTCCTACGAGCAGTACTTC
CASSPGGSPSSYEQYF
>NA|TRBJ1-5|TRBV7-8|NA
TGTGCCAGCAGCTTGGGTTTAAGCGGGGGCACTCAGCCCCAGCATTTT
CASSLGLSGGTQPQHF
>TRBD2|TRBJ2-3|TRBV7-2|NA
TGTGCCAGCAGCCCGACTAGTGGGGAGGGAGATACGCAGTATTTT
CASSPTSGEGDTQYF
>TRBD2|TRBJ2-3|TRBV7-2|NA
TGTGCCAGCAGCTCGACTAGCGGGGGGGCCAGGGATACGCAGTATTTT
CASSSTSGGARDTQYF
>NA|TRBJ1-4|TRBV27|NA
TGTGCCAGCCCAGGATGGGGCTTGGGTGAAAAACTGTTTTTT
CASPGWGLGEKLFF
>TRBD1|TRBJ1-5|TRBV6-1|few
TGTGCCAGCAGTGAGATGGGACAGGGCAATCAGCCCCAGCATTTT
CASSEMGQGNQPQHF
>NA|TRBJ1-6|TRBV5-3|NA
TGTGCCCGAGAAAGGGGCTCACCCCTCCACTTT
CARERGSPLHF
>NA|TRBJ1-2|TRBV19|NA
TGTGCCAGTAGTATCAGCGACAGGCGAAGGGGAGGCTACACCTTC
CASSISDRRRGGYTF
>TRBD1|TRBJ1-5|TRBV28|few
TGTGCCAGCCGCGGAGGGACAGGGGGCTATAGCAATCAGCCCCAGCATTTT
CASRGGTGGYSNQPQHF
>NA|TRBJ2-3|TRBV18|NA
TGTGCCAGCTCACCCTACGCTATAGCGGAAACTTTCACAGATACGCAGTATTTT
CASSPYAIAETFTDTQYF
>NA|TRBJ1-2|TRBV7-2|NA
TGTGCCAGCAGCTTACCACGTACAGGGTCCTATGGCTACACCTTC
CASSLPRTGSYGYTF
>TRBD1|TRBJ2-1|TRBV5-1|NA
TGCGCCAGCAGCTCGGGACAGGGGGATCACAATGAGCAGTTCTTC
CASSSGQGDHNEQFF
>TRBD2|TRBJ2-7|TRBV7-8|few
TGTGCCAGCAGCGAGGGACTAGTAAACGAGCAGTACTTC
CASSEGLVNEQYF
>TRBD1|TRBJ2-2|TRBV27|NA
TGTGCCAGCAGTTCGGGACAGCCCGCTGTGCTGTTTTTT
CASSSGQPAVLFF
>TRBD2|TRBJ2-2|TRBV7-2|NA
TGTGCCAGCAGCCGCTTAGCGGGAGAAATCGGGGAGCTGTTTTTT
CASSRLAGEIGELFF
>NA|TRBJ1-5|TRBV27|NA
TGTGCCAGCAGTTATCGGGGTCAGCCCCAGCATTTT
CASSYRGQPQHF
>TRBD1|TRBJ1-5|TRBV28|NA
TGTGCCAGCAGTTTATCCGACAGGGGGCGGGCAGTTGCCAATCAGCCCCAGCATTTT
CASSLSDRGRAVANQPQHF
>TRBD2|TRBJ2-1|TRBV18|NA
TGTGCCAGCTCATCTCGTGGGCGGGAGCCTTACAATGAGCAGTTCTTC
CASSSRGREPYNEQFF
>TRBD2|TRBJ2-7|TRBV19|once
TGTGCCAGTAGAGGGCTAGCGGGGCCAATGGGCGAGCAGTACTTC
CASRGLAGPMGEQYF
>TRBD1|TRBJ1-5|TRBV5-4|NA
TGTGCCAGCAGCCCTGGACAGGGGAATCAGCCCCAGCATTTT
CASSPGQGNQPQHF
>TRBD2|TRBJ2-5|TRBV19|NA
TGTGCCAGTAGTACTAGGACTAGCCGGACCAGAGAGACCCAGTACTTC
CASSTRTSRTRETQYF
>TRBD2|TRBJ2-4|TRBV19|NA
TGTGCCAGTAGTCCCCTAGGGCGGGAGGGCCGAGCCAAAAACATTCAGTACTTC
CASSPLGREGRAKNIQYF
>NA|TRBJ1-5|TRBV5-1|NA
TGCGCCAGCAGCTTGGAAGGGGTTAGCAATCAGCCCCAGCATTTT
CASSLEGVSNQPQHF
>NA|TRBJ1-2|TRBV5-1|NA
TGCGCCAGCAGCTTGGGAGGAGGCGATCGTGTAGACACCTTC
CASSLGGGDRVDTF
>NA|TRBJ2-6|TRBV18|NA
TGTGCCAGCTCAACGGAGAGGGCTGGGGCCAACGTCCTGACTTTC
CASSTERAGANVLTF
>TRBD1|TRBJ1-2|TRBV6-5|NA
TGTGCCAGCAGTTACTCGAGGGCAGGGGGCGTAGGAGGCTACACCTTC
CASSYSRAGGVGGYTF
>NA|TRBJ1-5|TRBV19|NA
TGTGCCAGTAGTCCCGGACCCGGGGGCAATCAGCCCCAGCATTTT
CASSPGPGGNQPQHF
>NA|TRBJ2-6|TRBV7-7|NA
TGTGCCACGGGAGACGGGGCCAACGTCCTGACTTTC
CATGDGANVLTF
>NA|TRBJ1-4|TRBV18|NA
TGTGCCAGCTCACCGCCTGGGCAGGGTTTGATAGAAAAACTGTTTTTT
CASSPPGQGLIEKLFF
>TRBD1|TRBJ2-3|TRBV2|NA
TGTGCCAGCAGTGGCGACAGGGTTATCACAGATACGCAGTATTTT
CASSGDRVITDTQYF
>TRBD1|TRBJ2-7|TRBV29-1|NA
TGCAGCGTTCTCAAACTGGACAGGGTGACCTACGAGCAGTACTTC
CSVLKLDRVTYEQYF
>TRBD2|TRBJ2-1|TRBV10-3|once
TGTGCCATCAGCGGGACTAGCAATGAGCAGTTCTTC
CAISGTSNEQFF
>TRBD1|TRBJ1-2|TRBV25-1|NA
TGTGCCAGCAGTGAGTCGGGACAGGGGCGAAATGGCTACACCTTC
CASSESGQGRNGYTF
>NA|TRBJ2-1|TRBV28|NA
TGTGCCAGCAGTGTGGTTGGGCAGGGAAAATTTAATGAGCAGTTCTTC
CASSVVGQGKFNEQFF
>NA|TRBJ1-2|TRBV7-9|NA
TGTGCCAGCAGCTTAGCGGCATCTCACTATGGCTACACCTTC
CASSLAASHYGYTF
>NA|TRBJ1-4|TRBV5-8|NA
TGTGCCAGCAGCCCCGGTTTGTCCCCAGGAGGAACTAATGAAAAACTGTTTTTT
CASSPGLSPGGTNEKLFF
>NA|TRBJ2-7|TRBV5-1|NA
TGCGCCAGCGCCCCTACCCCAGGGGCCACCTACGAGCAGTACTTC
CASAPTPGATYEQYF
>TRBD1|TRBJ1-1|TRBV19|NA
TGTGCCAGTAGACAGAGGACAGGGCTTGGGGACATGGAAGCTTTCTTT
CASRQRTGLGDMEAFF
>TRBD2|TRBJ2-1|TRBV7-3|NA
TGTGCCAGCAGCCCCGGACTAGCCGACGGAAGCAATGAGCAGTTCTTC
CASSPGLADGSNEQFF
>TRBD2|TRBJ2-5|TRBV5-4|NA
TGTGCCAGCAGTTCCGGGACTAGCGGGACGTACCAAGAGACCCAGTACTTC
CASSSGTSGTYQETQYF